The clone carrying this T cell receptor (beta chain) was seen repeatedly, ten times or more. The entry originates in a study of human T cells and chemical hapten exposure. From the RACE reads, TCRdb called clonotypes with MiXCR, one entry per CDR3 protein. The sample lists 57,000 or so distinct CDR3 sequences; about 11% were seen once. There are 15 residues in the CDR3. Looked up from germline, CDR1 is MNHEY and CDR2 is SVGEGT. The germline V and J ends were trimmed by 2 bases and 2 bases, with 12 bases remaining between them. Time point given: pre-sensitization, week 0. Specified treatment: therapeutic diphenylcyclopropenone sensitization with weekly scalp DPC.

The chain combines TRBV6-2 or TRBV6-3 with TRBJ1-2, with D unclear. Sequenced material: whole blood, taken in connection with sensitization to the hapten diphenylcyclopropenone (DPC). The sequence came from a woman aged 40 to 50 with alopecia areata. Some clones in this sample may be carry-over from other donors' samples. CDR3 nucleotide sequence: TGTGCCAGCAGTTACCTGAGGTCAAGGAACTATGGCTACACCTTC. Protein sequence: CASSYLRSRNYGYTF.